This record covers a single T cell receptor beta chain. Its antigen is still unknown. The data originate from a study of cytomegalovirus exposure and HLA in healthy donors. The CDR3 totals 17 residues. Germline CDR1 and CDR2: SGHAT and FQNNGV. The V gene end was trimmed by 2 bases and the J gene end by 3 bases; junction bases not matched to a gene: 8. PCR employed 60 Vbeta and 13 Jbeta primers. Method: immunoSEQ multiplex PCR; TCRdb's copy keeps in-frame clones and lacks some. The sample consists of around 100,000 clones, approximately 76% of them appearing once. Notes on the study in general: HLA-A and HLA-B allele assignments for most subjects were reportedly predicted accurately using TCR beta sequences. Immune exposure information comprised only CMV serostatus. In a later analysis, compared with equally common non-associated chains, HLA-associated beta chains were more expanded. As a later analysis showed, several of the most significant clusters appeared to be linked to common viral pathogens.

The V call is TRBV11-2, the J call TRBJ2-1, with 9 bases fitting TRBD1. Source material: PBMCs. The clonotype originates from a woman in her fifties or sixties in good health and CMV-seropositive. Written as DNA, the CDR3 is TGTGCCAGCAGCTTACGGACAGGGGCTGACTTCTACAATGAGCAGTTCTTC. Translating gives CASSLRTGADFYNEQFF.